The clone carrying this T cell receptor (beta chain) occurred many times. Its antigen is currently unknown. A single record per CDR3 protein comes from TCRdb applying MiXCR to the 5' RACE reads. Of roughly 99,000 distinct CDR3 sequences detected, 5.8% appear once; the ten largest clones hold roughly two fifths. Unmatched junction bases numbered 2, after V lost 4 bases and J lost 4 bases. Germline CDR1 and CDR2: SGHVS and FQNEAQ. The CDR3 sequence is 14 residues long. The record originates from a study of T cells after yellow fever vaccination. Overall study findings and caveats: Compared with primary, the secondary response was weaker and peaked at day 5, not 15. Primary-vaccination clones mostly resurfaced post-booster (96% CD4, roughly 87% CD8).

Here the sequenced sample was CD8+ T cells sorted from PBMCs, taken 10 days after the yellow fever booster vaccination. The sequence was collected from a man aged 18 to 29 who received the YFV17D yellow fever vaccine. V usage is TRBV7-8 and J usage is TRBJ2-5; 11 nucleotides line up with TRBD2. The chain's CDR3 is CASSSTSGVETQYF. For the CDR3, the DNA is TGTGCCAGCAGCTCGACTAGCGGGGTAGAGACCCAGTACTTC.